Given below is one T cell receptor (beta chain) in context. The germline CDR1 and CDR2 sequences are SGHRS and YFSETQ. The CDR3 covers 13 residues. The data were taken from a study of T cells expressing NK-cell markers. Each CDR3 protein gets one entry in TCRdb, which reprocessed the 5' RACE reads and gives no DNA. Its table records approximately 550,000 distinct CDR3 sequences. V is TRBV5-1 and J is TRBJ1-4; TCRdb's D call of TRBD1 is untestable without DNA. The material sequenced was blood T cells: a sorted CD56 or NKG2C T cell subset, CD4+ or CD8+ T cells, or bulk PBMC T cells (not recorded which). The receptor comes from a man between 18 and 29 years old in good health. CDR3 region: CASGTGSNEKLFF.